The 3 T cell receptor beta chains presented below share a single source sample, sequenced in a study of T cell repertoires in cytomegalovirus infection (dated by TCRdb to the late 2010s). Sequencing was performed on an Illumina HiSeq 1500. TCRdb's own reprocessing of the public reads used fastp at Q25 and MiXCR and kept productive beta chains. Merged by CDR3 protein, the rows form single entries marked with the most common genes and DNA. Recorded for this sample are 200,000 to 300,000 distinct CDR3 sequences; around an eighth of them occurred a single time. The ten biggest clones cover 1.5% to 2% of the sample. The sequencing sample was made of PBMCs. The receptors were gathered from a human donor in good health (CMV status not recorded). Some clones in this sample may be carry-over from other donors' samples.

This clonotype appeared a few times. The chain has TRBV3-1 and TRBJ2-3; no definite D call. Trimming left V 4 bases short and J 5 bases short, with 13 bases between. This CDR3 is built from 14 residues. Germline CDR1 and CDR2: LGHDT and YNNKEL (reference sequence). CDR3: CASSRDGVIDTQYF. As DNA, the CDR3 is TGTGCCAGCAGCCGTGATGGGGTGATAGATACGCAGTATTTT.

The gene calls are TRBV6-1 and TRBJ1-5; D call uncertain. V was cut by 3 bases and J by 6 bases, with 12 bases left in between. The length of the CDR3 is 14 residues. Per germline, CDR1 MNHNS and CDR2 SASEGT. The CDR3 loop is CASSDRAPSQPQHF. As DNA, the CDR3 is TGTGCCAGCAGTGATAGGGCACCCAGTCAGCCCCAGCATTTT.

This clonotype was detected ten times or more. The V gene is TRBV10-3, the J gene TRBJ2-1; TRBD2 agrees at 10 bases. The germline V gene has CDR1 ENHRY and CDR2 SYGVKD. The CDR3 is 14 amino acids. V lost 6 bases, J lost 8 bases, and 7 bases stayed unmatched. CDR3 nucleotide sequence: TGTGCCATCAGAGCCGGGACTAGCGCCGATGAGCAGTTCTTC. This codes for CAIRAGTSADEQFF.